This T cell receptor (beta chain) stems from a study of T cells in Graves' hyperthyroidism and ophthalmopathy. Study-level information: Peripheral blood was taken when the disease was first diagnosed, before any treatment began. General study points: Most thyroid clonotypes with frequency above 0.001 were detected in blood.

The TCR beta CDR3 regions underwent amplification using RNA transcripts as the source. An initial round of RT-PCR targeting the TCR CDR3 relied on the HTBI primer set. TCRdb re-analysed the multiplex PCR reads in MiXCR, keeping a single row per CDR3 protein. In the table there are 300,000 to 450,000 distinct CDR3 sequences, 15% to 18% of which are singletons. Germline V gives CDR1 LGHNA, CDR2 YSLEER. The junction had 16 bases not matched to a gene; V was cut back by 2 bases and J by 9 bases. This CDR3 has 18 residues. A word on this clonotype: What it binds is not known.

This chain connects TRBV4-3 to TRBJ2-1; TRBD2 agrees at 10 bases. The sample was blood. This TCR was sampled from a woman aged 18-29 years with Graves' hyperthyroidism that later progressed to Graves' ophthalmopathy. CDR3 sequence (DNA): TGCGCCAGCAGCCAAAAAGTCCTGGATAGCGGGAGGTCTAGTGAGCAGTTCTTC. This gives the protein CASSQKVLDSGRSSEQFF.